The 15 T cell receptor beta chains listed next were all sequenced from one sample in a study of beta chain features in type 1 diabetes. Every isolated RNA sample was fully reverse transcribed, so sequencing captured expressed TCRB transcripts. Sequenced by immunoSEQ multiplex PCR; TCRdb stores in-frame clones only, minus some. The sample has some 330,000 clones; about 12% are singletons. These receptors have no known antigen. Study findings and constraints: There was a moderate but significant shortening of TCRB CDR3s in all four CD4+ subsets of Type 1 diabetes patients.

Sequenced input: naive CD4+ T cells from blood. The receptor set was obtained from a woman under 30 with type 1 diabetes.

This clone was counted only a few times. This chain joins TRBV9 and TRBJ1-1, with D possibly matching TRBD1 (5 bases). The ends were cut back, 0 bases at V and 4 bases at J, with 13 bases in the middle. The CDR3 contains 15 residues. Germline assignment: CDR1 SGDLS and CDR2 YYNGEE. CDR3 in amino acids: CASSVGPGGITEAFF. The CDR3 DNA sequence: TGTGCCAGCAGCGTAGGGCCGGGGGGGATCACTGAAGCTTTCTTT.

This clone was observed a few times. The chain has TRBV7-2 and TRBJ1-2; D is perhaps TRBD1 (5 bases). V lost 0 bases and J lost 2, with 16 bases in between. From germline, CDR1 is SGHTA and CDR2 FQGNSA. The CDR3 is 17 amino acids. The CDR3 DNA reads TGTGCCAGCAGCTTAGCCGGGGGGGGATCGGGCAACTATGGCTACACCTTC. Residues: CASSLAGGGSGNYGYTF.

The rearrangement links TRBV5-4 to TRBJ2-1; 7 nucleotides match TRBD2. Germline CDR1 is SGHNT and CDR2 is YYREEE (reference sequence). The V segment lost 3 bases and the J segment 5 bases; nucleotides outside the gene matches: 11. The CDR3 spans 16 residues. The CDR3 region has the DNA TGTGCCAGCAGCTGGGATGGCGGGACTATCCACAATGAGCAGTTCTTC. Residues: CASSWDGGTIHNEQFF.

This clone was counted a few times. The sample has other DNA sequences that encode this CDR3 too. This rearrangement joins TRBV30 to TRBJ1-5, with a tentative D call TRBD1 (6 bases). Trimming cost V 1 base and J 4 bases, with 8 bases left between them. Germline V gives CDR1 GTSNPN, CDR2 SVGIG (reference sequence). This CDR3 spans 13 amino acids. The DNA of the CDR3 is TGTGCCTGGAGTGCCCAGGGGAATCAGCCCCAGCATTTT. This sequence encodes CAWSAQGNQPQHF.

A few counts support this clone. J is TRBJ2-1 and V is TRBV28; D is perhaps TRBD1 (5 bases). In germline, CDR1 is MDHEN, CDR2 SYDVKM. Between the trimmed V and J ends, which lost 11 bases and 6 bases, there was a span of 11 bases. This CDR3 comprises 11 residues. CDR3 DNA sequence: TGTGCCGTAATAGGGGTCAATGAGCAGTTCTTC. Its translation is CAVIGVNEQFF.

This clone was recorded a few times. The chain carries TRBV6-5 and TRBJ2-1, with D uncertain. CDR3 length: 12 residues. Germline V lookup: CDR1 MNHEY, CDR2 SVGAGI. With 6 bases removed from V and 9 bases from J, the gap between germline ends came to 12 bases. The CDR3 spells CASSNLVREQFF. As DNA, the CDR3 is TGTGCCAGCAGCAATTTAGTGCGTGAGCAGTTCTTC.

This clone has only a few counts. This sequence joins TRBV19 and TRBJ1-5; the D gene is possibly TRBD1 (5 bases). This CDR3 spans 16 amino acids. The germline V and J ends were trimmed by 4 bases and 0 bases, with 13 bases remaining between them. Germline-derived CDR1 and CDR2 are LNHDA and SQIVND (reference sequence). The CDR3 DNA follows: TGTGCCAGTAGTAAGCTCCGGGGGACTAGCAATCAGCCCCAGCATTTT. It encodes CASSKLRGTSNQPQHF.

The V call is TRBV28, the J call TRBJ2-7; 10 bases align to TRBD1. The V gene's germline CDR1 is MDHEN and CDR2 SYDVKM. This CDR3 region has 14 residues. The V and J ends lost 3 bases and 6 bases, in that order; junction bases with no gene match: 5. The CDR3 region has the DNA TGTGCCAGCAGTTTCGGGACAGGGGATGGCGAGCAGTACTTC. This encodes CASSFGTGDGEQYF.

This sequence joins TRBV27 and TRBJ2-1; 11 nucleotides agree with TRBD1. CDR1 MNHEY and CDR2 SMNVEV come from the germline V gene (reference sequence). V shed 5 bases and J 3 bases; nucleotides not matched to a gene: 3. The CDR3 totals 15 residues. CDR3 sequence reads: CASSPDRGRYNEQFF. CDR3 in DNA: TGTGCCAGCAGTCCGGACAGGGGGCGCTACAATGAGCAGTTCTTC.

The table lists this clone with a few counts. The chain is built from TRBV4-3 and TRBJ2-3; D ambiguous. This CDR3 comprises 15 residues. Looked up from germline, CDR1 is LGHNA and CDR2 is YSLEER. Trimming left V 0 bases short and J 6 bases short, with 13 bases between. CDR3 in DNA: TGCGCCAGCAGCCAAGAGGTGACCAGCAGGGATACGCAGTATTTT. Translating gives CASSQEVTSRDTQYF.

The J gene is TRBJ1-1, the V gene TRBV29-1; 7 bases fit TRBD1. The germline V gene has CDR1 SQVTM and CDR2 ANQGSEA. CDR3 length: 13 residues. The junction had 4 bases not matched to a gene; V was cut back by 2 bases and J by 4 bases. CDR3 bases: TGCAGCGTTGAAAAGCAGGGGGGCACTGAAGCTTTCTTT. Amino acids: CSVEKQGGTEAFF.

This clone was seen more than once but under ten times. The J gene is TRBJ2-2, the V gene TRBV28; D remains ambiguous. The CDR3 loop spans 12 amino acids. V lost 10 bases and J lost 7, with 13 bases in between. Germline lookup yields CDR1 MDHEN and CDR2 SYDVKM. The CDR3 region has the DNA TGTGCCACCAGGTGGTTCGGCGGGGAGCTGTTTTTT. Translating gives CATRWFGGELFF.

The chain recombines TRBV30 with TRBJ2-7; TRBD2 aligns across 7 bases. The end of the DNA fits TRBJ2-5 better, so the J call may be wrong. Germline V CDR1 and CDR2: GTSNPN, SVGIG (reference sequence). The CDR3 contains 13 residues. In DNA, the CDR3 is TGTGCCTGGACGGGGGAGGGACTTGAGACCCAGTACTTC. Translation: CAWTGEGLETQYF.

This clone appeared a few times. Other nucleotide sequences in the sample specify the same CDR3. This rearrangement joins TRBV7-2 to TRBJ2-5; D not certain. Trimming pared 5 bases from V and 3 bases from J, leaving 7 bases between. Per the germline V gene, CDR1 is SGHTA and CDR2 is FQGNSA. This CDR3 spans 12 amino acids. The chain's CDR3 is CASSRTEETQYF. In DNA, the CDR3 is TGTGCCAGCAGCAGAACGGAAGAGACCCAGTACTTC.

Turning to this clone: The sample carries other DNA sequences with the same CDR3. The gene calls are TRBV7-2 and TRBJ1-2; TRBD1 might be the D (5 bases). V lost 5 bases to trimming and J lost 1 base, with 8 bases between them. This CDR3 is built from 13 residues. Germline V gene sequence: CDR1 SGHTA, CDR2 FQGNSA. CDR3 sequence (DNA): TGTGCCAGCAGCCGCGACAGTAACTATGGCTACACCTTC. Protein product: CASSRDSNYGYTF.